Listed here are 6 T cell receptor beta chains from one sample, sequenced in a study of blood T cell repertoires in COVID-19. Measured with immunoSEQ multiplex PCR; TCRdb has only the in-frame clones, and not every one. The profile shows some 210,000 clones, approximately 90% of them singletons. The sample was PBMCs or T cells enriched from blood (not recorded which). These receptors all stem from a man in his late teens or twenties with acute COVID-19.

The chain combines TRBV25-1 with TRBJ1-2; tentatively, D is TRBD1 (6 bases). Per the germline V gene, CDR1 is MGHDK and CDR2 is SYGVNS. This CDR3 spans 12 amino acids. V shed 2 bases and J shed 5 bases, with 6 bases lying between them. CDR3 amino acids: CASSEQGYGYTF. CDR3 sequence (DNA): TGTGCCAGCAGTGAACAGGGGTATGGCTACACCTTC.

The chain links TRBV28 to TRBJ2-7, with 7 bases fitting TRBD1. The CDR3 totals 15 residues. V lost 4 bases and J lost 4; bases outside the gene matches: 10. Germline V gives CDR1 MDHEN, CDR2 SYDVKM. The CDR3 protein is CASSSKTGTAYEQYF. CDR3 DNA: TGTGCCAGCAGTTCGAAAACCGGGACAGCATACGAGCAGTACTTC.

V and J are TRBV4-2 and TRBJ2-1, with TRBD1 as a possible D gene (6 bases). Germline CDR1 LGHNA, CDR2 YNFKEQ. V lost 3 bases and J 0 bases, leaving 9 bases between the germline ends. The CDR3 length is 15 residues. The CDR3 is CASSQGASSYNEQFF. The CDR3 nucleotides are TGTGCCAGCAGCCAGGGGGCTAGCTCCTACAATGAGCAGTTCTTC.

The chain recombines TRBV30 with TRBJ2-3; D remains unclear. The germline gives CDR1 GTSNPN, CDR2 SVGIG (reference sequence). This CDR3 region has 14 residues. The V and J ends lost 3 bases and 0 bases respectively, with 10 bases between them. CDR3 in amino acids: CAWSQPGSTDTQYF. In DNA, the CDR3 is TGTGCCTGGAGCCAGCCCGGGAGCACAGATACGCAGTATTTT.

CDR3 region: CASSFGGGPYEQYF. The CDR3 DNA sequence: TGTGCCAGCAGCTTTGGGGGAGGGCCGTACGAGCAGTACTTC. The rearrangement joins TRBV5-4 to TRBJ2-7; TRBD2 aligns across 7 bases. This CDR3 spans 14 amino acids. CDR1 is SGHNT and CDR2 is YYREEE in the germline V gene (reference sequence). V trimming: 2 bases; J trimming: 4 bases; junction bases outside the gene matches: 6.

The gene calls are TRBV6-4 and TRBJ1-6; 7 bases are shared with TRBD1. V lost 2 bases to trimming and J lost 10 bases; unmatched junction nucleotides: 5. The CDR3 loop spans 14 amino acids. Germline V gives CDR1 MRHNA, CDR2 SNTAGT. CDR3 in DNA: TGTGCCAGCAGTGACAGGGGGCCCTACTCACCCCTCCACTTT. Its translation is CASSDRGPYSPLHF.